This entry lists 6 T cell receptor beta chains sequenced from one sample in a study of blood T cell repertoires in COVID-19. TCRdb's copy holds only in-frame clones and misses some; the assay was immunoSEQ multiplex PCR. The sample shows about 97,000 clones, 85% to 90% of them seen only once. Source material: peripheral blood. The receptors come from a human donor in a cohort sampled during active COVID-19.

This chain links TRBV23-1 with TRBJ1-3; D remains ambiguous. TRBV23-1 is filed as an ORF, its function uncertain. The CDR3 runs 19 residues. V lost 2 bases and J lost 0, with 20 bases in between. CDR3 loop: CASSQNPPGGRSSGNTIYF. As DNA, the CDR3 is TGCGCCAGCAGTCAAAATCCCCCAGGCGGGAGAAGCTCTGGAAACACCATATATTTT.

The CDR3 DNA follows: TGTGCCTGGAGACCCGGGACAGGGAGCGGCTACACCTTC. Amino acid sequence: CAWRPGTGSGYTF. The gene calls are TRBV30 and TRBJ1-2; 9 bases line up with TRBD1. Germline V gene data show CDR1 as GTSNPN and CDR2 as SVGIG (reference sequence). The CDR3 is made up of 13 amino acids. V lost 3 bases and J lost 8; bases outside the gene matches: 7.

V is TRBV6-1 and J is TRBJ1-2; D is perhaps TRBD1 (5 bases). Germline V gives CDR1 MNHNS, CDR2 SASEGT. This CDR3 is built from 15 residues. V was clipped by 2 bases and J by 0 bases, with 10 bases between them. The CDR3 DNA reads as TGTGCCAGCAGTGAAACAGGACTAGCTAACTATGGCTACACCTTC. Amino acids: CASSETGLANYGYTF.

The chain carries TRBV6-2 or TRBV6-3 and TRBJ1-2, with unresolved D. Germline V gene lookup returns CDR1 MNHEY and CDR2 SVGEGT. CDR3 size: 13 residues. V was cut by 2 bases and J by 3 bases, with 7 bases left in between. The CDR3, as DNA: TGTGCCAGCAGTTACCCGGGATACTATGGCTACACCTTC. Encoded protein: CASSYPGYYGYTF.

The rearrangement uses TRBV12-2 and TRBJ2-1; TRBD2 was called by the table and not checked on the DNA. TRBV12-2 is a recognized pseudogene. The CDR3 is 16 amino acids. The CDR3 region is CASRLAVRDFYNEQFF. The CDR3, as DNA: TGTGCAAGTCGCTTAGCTGTGCGGGACTTCTACAATGAGCAGTTCTTC.

The chain joins TRBV5-8 to TRBJ1-2; 8 nucleotides agree with TRBD1. Unmatched junction bases numbered 15, after V lost 1 base and J lost 13 bases. CDR3 length: 15 amino acids. CDR1 and CDR2 from the germline V gene are SGHTS and YDEGEE. Here the CDR3 DNA reads TGTGCCAGCAGCTTGCAGGGGGCCCGGCCGGAGTTTAGCACCTTC. This sequence encodes CASSLQGARPEFSTF. The variable domain in full, with the rest retrieved from reference TRBV5-8 and TRBJ1-2, is EAGVTQSPTHLIKTRGQQATLRCSPISGHTSVYWYQQALGLGLQFLLWYDEGEERNRGNFPPRFSGRQFPNYSSELNVNALELEDSALYLCASSLQGARPEFSTFGSGTRLTVV.